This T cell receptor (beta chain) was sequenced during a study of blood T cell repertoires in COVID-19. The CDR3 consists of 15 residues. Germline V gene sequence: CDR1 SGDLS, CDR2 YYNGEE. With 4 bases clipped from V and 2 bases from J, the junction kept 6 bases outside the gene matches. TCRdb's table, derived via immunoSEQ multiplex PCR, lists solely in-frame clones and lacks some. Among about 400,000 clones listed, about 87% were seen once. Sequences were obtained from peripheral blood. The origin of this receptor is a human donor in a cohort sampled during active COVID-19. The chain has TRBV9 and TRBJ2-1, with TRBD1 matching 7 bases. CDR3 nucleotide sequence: TGTGCCAGCAGCCAGCTGGGACAGCCCTACAATGAGCAGTTCTTC. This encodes CASSQLGQPYNEQFF. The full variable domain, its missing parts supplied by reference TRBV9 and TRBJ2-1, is DSGVTQTPKHLITATGQRVTLRCSPRSGDLSVYWYQQSLDQGLQFLIQYYNGEERAKGNILERFSAQQFPDLHSELNLSSLELGDSALYFCASSQLGQPYNEQFFGPGTRLTVL.